This T cell receptor (beta chain) was identified during a study of cytomegalovirus exposure and HLA in healthy donors. The study, taken as a whole, reports: Among immune exposure information, only CMV serostatus was available. Later findings reportedly placed an Asian-associated ancestry cluster below the approximately 670-donor mean for N-insertions. Cytomegalovirus-associated status was assigned to more than 150 TCR beta chains.

Researchers ran the PCR with 60 Vbeta and 13 Jbeta primers. Methods used by the authors: Counted up in a later analysis, unique TCR beta chains came to around 80 million, with about 9.9 million shared. Repertoires were generated with immunoSEQ multiplex PCR, while TCRdb's copy carries only in-frame clones and drops some. V, J and clone size reflect that table, while D and trimming were determined from the DNA. The data show 130,000 or so clones, about 80% seen once. In this sample, this clone turned up a few times. Antigen specificity is unknown. The CDR3 is made up of 15 amino acids. The germline V gene encodes CDR1 MNHEY and CDR2 SVGAGI. J gave up 0 bases and V 6 bases, and 5 bases lay outside the gene matches.

The chain recombines TRBV6-5 with TRBJ1-1; 9 bases match TRBD1. The clonotype comes from a man aged 25 to 45 in good health and CMV-seronegative. The material sequenced was PBMCs. The CDR3 spells CASRITGGMNTEAFF. DNA of the CDR3: TGTGCCAGCAGGATCACAGGGGGCATGAACACTGAAGCTTTCTTT.